This passage covers 28 T cell receptor beta chains from one sample sequenced in a study of cytomegalovirus exposure and HLA in healthy donors. Primers included in the PCR were 60 Vbeta and 13 Jbeta primers. Produced via immunoSEQ multiplex PCR; TCRdb's table is partial and in-frame only. The sample records 120,000 or so clones, roughly 75% being singletons. The sequenced sample was PBMCs. These receptors all stem from a man aged 25-40 years in good health and CMV-seropositive.

This chain connects TRBV4-3 to TRBJ1-4, with D unresolved. V was shortened by 0 bases and J by 5 bases, with 10 bases between the two germline ends. CDR3 length: 15 amino acids. The germline V gene encodes CDR1 LGHNA and CDR2 YSLEER. CDR3 sequence (DNA): TGCGCCAGCAGCCAAGACTACAGCTCAAATGAAAAACTGTTTTTT. It specifies CASSQDYSSNEKLFF.

The chain recombines TRBV5-6 with TRBJ1-5; D is ambiguous. Trimming removed 2 bases from V and 6 bases from J, with 12 bases in between. The CDR3 runs 14 residues. CDR1 and CDR2 (germline): SGHDT, YYEEEE. CDR3 nucleotides: TGTGCCAGCAGCTTTGGTCCAGAGGGTCAGCCCCAGCATTTT. Its protein product is CASSFGPEGQPQHF.

A few counts support this clone. V is TRBV2 and J is TRBJ2-7; 9 bases are a match to TRBD1. CDR3 length: 14 residues. The germline V gene has CDR1 SNHLY and CDR2 FYNNEI. The V gene end was trimmed by 6 bases and the J gene end by 1 base; junction bases not matched to a gene: 4. The CDR3 protein is CASRLDRGSYEQYF. The CDR3 DNA is TGTGCCAGCAGGCTGGACAGGGGATCCTACGAGCAGTACTTC.

The chain recombines TRBV29-1 with TRBJ1-2; weak D call: TRBD1 (5 bases). Germline CDR1 SQVTM, CDR2 ANQGSEA. Trimming shortened V by 6 bases and J by 3 bases, and 8 bases separated the two germline ends. This CDR3 comprises 11 residues. CDR3 protein: CSVRDYYGYTF. CDR3 coding DNA: TGCAGCGTCCGGGACTACTATGGCTACACCTTC.

The chain combines TRBV4-3 with TRBJ2-7; the D is unclear. Trimming removed 2 bases from V and 1 base from J, with 12 bases in between. The CDR3 loop spans 15 amino acids. Germline loops: CDR1 LGHNA, CDR2 YSLEER. The CDR3 here is CASSQTRRDSYEQYF. For the CDR3, the DNA is TGCGCCAGCAGCCAAACCCGTAGAGATTCCTACGAGCAGTACTTC.

The chain combines TRBV6-1 with TRBJ2-1, with TRBD2 matching over 7 bases. Germline CDR1 reads MNHNS; CDR2 reads SASEGT. This CDR3 has 19 amino acids. V lost 3 bases and J lost 6; bases outside the gene matches: 20. The CDR3 here is CASSDRVSGLAARGNEQFF. The DNA for the CDR3 is TGTGCCAGCAGTGACAGGGTTTCGGGTCTAGCGGCTCGAGGCAATGAGCAGTTCTTC.

This clone was detected a few times. The rearrangement joins TRBV5-1 to TRBJ2-3, with 8 bases lining up with TRBD2. The ends lost 4 bases at V and 0 bases at J; junction bases unmatched: 10. The germline CDR1 and CDR2 sequences are SGHRS and YFSETQ. The CDR3 is made up of 17 amino acids. In DNA, the CDR3 is TGCGCCAGCAGCCCGGGGACTAGATCTACTAGCACAGATACGCAGTATTTT. This encodes CASSPGTRSTSTDTQYF.

J is TRBJ1-5 and V is TRBV9, with TRBD1 identical over 8 bases. Looked up from germline, CDR1 is SGDLS and CDR2 is YYNGEE. CDR3 length equals 15 residues. The junction had 6 bases not matched to a gene; V was cut back by 4 bases and J by 3 bases. Here the CDR3 DNA reads TGTGCCAGCAGCTCCGGGACAGGATCCAATCAGCCCCAGCATTTT. Amino acids: CASSSGTGSNQPQHF. The variable domain in full, with the rest retrieved from reference TRBV9 and TRBJ1-5, is DSGVTQTPKHLITATGQRVTLRCSPRSGDLSVYWYQQSLDQGLQFLIQYYNGEERAKGNILERFSAQQFPDLHSELNLSSLELGDSALYFCASSSGTGSNQPQHFGDGTRLSIL.

CDR3 sequence (DNA): TGTGCCAGCAGCCTGAGTGGGCCGCGGAGGGAGGAAAAACTGTTTTTT. This translates into CASSLSGPRREEKLFF. This chain joins TRBV4-2 and TRBJ1-4, with D unresolved. Germline assignment: CDR1 LGHNA and CDR2 YNFKEQ. This CDR3 is built from 16 residues. The germline V and J ends were trimmed by 4 bases and 8 bases, with 20 bases remaining between them.

This clone was picked up a small number of times. The genes are TRBV29-1 and TRBJ2-1; perhaps TRBD1 as D (6 bases). Germline V gene sequence: CDR1 SQVTM, CDR2 ANQGSEA. V lost 7 bases and J 5 bases, leaving 18 bases between the germline ends. The CDR3 contains 14 residues. The CDR3 DNA reads TGCAGCGCGGATACAGGGTTCGGAAACAATGAGCAGTTCTTC. Its protein is CSADTGFGNNEQFF.

The V call is TRBV2, the J call TRBJ1-5; TRBD1 matches 7 bases. After removal of 2 bases from V and 4 bases from J, the junction contained 5 bases not matched to a gene. The length of the CDR3 is 15 residues. Per the germline V gene, CDR1 is SNHLY and CDR2 is FYNNEI. CDR3 sequence (DNA): TGTGCCAGCAGTGAAATAGGGGGCGGAAATCAGCCCCAGCATTTT. Its translation is CASSEIGGGNQPQHF.

CDR3 sequence: CASSRTTGGDSPLHF. In nucleotides, the CDR3 is TGTGCCAGCAGCCGTACAACCGGGGGGGATTCACCCCTCCACTTT. The V call is TRBV11-2, the J call TRBJ1-6; TRBD1 might be the D (5 bases). This CDR3 comprises 15 residues. The V gene's germline CDR1 is SGHAT and CDR2 FQNNGV. The V end lost 5 bases, the J end lost 8 bases, and 16 bases lay between the germline ends. The full variable domain, in which reference TRBV11-2 and TRBJ1-6 provide the parts outside the CDR3, is EAGVAQSPRYKIIEKRQSVAFWCNPISGHATLYWYQQILGQGPKLLIQFQNNGVVDDSQLPKDRFSAERLKGVDSTLKIQPAKLEDSAVYLCASSRTTGGDSPLHFGNGTRLTVT.

This chain uses TRBV9 with TRBJ1-1; D not resolved. The CDR3 runs to 14 residues. Deletions cut 0 bases from V and 5 bases from J, with 11 bases between. The V gene's germline CDR1 is SGDLS and CDR2 YYNGEE. CDR3 residues: CASSVGTGVTEAFF. DNA for the CDR3: TGTGCCAGCAGCGTAGGGACCGGGGTGACTGAAGCTTTCTTT.

The chain recombines TRBV6-6 with TRBJ2-1; 12 bases agree with TRBD1. Germline V CDR1 and CDR2: MNHNY, SVGAGI (reference sequence). The V and J ends lost 5 bases and 8 bases, in that order; junction bases with no gene match: 10. The CDR3 has 16 residues. CDR3 region: CASSPGTGGALDEQFF. CDR3 sequence (DNA): TGTGCCAGCAGTCCCGGGACAGGGGGCGCTTTGGATGAGCAGTTCTTC.

The chain recombines TRBV4-2 with TRBJ2-5; 14 bases are a match to TRBD2. The J segment lost 3 bases and the V segment lost 2 bases, leaving 2 bases of the junction unmatched. CDR1 and CDR2 from the germline V gene are LGHNA and YNFKEQ. CDR3 size: 16 residues. This CDR3 reads CASSQPGLAGEETQYF. Written as DNA, the CDR3 is TGTGCCAGCAGCCAACCGGGACTAGCGGGAGAAGAGACCCAGTACTTC.

The chain links TRBV28 to TRBJ2-7; D gene uncertain. V dropped 4 bases and J dropped 5 bases, with 9 bases sitting between them. The CDR3 covers 12 residues. The V gene's germline CDR1 is MDHEN and CDR2 SYDVKM. This CDR3 is CASSSGRDEQYF. CDR3 nucleotide sequence: TGTGCCAGCAGTTCGGGTCGGGACGAGCAGTACTTC.

The chain links TRBV18 to TRBJ2-7; D remains unclear. Looked up from germline, CDR1 is KGHSH and CDR2 is LQKENI. This CDR3 has 13 amino acids. Trimming took off 0 bases at V and 0 bases at J, with 3 bases between the two ends. The CDR3 region is CASSPPSSYEQYF. The DNA of the CDR3 is TGTGCCAGCTCACCACCTAGCTCCTACGAGCAGTACTTC.

This clone was counted only a few times. The chain combines TRBV9 with TRBJ2-1; possibly TRBD2 for D (5 bases). The germline V gene encodes CDR1 SGDLS and CDR2 YYNGEE. The CDR3 runs to 15 residues. The ends were cut back, 4 bases at V and 6 bases at J, with 17 bases in the middle. The DNA for the CDR3 is TGTGCCAGCAGCACAACCCCGAGGGTGGTCAATGAGCAGTTCTTC. It translates to CASSTTPRVVNEQFF.

The V call is TRBV4-3, the J call TRBJ1-2; weak D call: TRBD1 (6 bases). CDR1 is LGHNA and CDR2 is YSLEER in the germline V gene. CDR3 length: 15 residues. Trimming left V 0 bases short and J 4 bases short, with 12 bases between. CDR3 bases: TGCGCCAGCAGCCAAGATGGGTCAGGGGCCTATGGCTACACCTTC. This gives the protein CASSQDGSGAYGYTF.

This clone was counted a single time. The chain joins TRBV5-1 to TRBJ1-2; 7 bases are a match to TRBD1. The CDR3 runs to 13 residues. V dropped 2 bases and J dropped 8; count of bases not matched to a gene: 6. Germline values: CDR1 SGHRS, CDR2 YFSETQ. CDR3 coding DNA: TGCGCCAGCAGCTTCGACAGGGAGAACGGCTACACCTTC. Protein product: CASSFDRENGYTF.

This clone occurred once. The final CDR3 position lacks the conserved phenylalanine or tryptophan, pointing to a likely read error. The CDR3: CASSAREESSYEQYL. In DNA form, the CDR3 reads TGTGCCAGCAGCGCCCGGGAGGAGAGCTCCTACGAGCAGTACCTC. The chain employs TRBV9 and TRBJ2-7, with 7 bases matching TRBD2. Germline V lookup: CDR1 SGDLS, CDR2 YYNGEE. The CDR3 contains 15 residues. J lost 0 bases, V lost 3 bases, and 6 bases had no gene match.

In this sample, this clone turned up a few times. The chain uses TRBV4-3 and TRBJ2-6; no definite D call. The CDR3 has 16 residues. Deletions cut 1 base from V and 2 bases from J, with 9 bases between. In germline, CDR1 is LGHNA, CDR2 YSLEER. CDR3 coding DNA: TGCGCCAGCAGCCAAGCGACTGAGCCTGGGGCCAACGTCCTGACTTTC. Amino acids: CASSQATEPGANVLTF.

This rearrangement joins TRBV1 to TRBJ1-1; the DNA was not compared with TRBD1, the D call given in the table. TRBV1 is a documented pseudogene. This CDR3 contains 16 residues. The CDR3 region is CTSSLREGTMNTEAFF. The CDR3 DNA follows: TGCACCAGCAGCCTCAGAGAAGGGACAATGAACACTGAAGCTTTCTTT.

The chain recombines TRBV7-2 with TRBJ2-7; a weak D match, TRBD2 (6 bases). Per germline, CDR1 SGHTA and CDR2 FQGNSA. This CDR3 region has 14 residues. The V gene lost 0 bases and the J gene lost 3 bases, with 9 bases spanning the gap. CDR3 sequence (DNA): TGTGCCAGCAGCTTAGCCTGGCGGGACTACGAGCAGTACTTC. Protein: CASSLAWRDYEQYF.

The chain has TRBV4-2 and TRBJ2-7, with TRBD1 as a possible D gene (6 bases). V was cut by 5 bases and J by 2 bases, with 13 bases left in between. There are 14 residues in the CDR3. Germline CDR1 LGHNA, CDR2 YNFKEQ. CDR3 bases: TGTGCCAGCAGCAGTCACGGGACAACCTACGAGCAGTACTTC. It is translated as CASSSHGTTYEQYF.

This clone has a single count. The V call is TRBV29-1, the J call TRBJ2-7; D ambiguous. V was shortened by 0 bases and J by 3 bases, with 9 bases between the two germline ends. The CDR3 runs to 13 residues. Per the germline V gene, CDR1 is SQVTM and CDR2 is ANQGSEA. Written as DNA, the CDR3 is TGCAGCGTTGAAGATTATGTCGGCTACGAGCAGTACTTC. The encoded protein is CSVEDYVGYEQYF.

The V gene is TRBV9, the J gene TRBJ1-1; no reliable D call. The CDR3 has 13 residues. Trimming cost V 0 bases and J 4 bases, with 7 bases left between them. CDR1 SGDLS and CDR2 YYNGEE come from the germline V gene. The DNA of the CDR3 is TGTGCCAGCAGCGTAGATGGTAGCACTGAAGCTTTCTTT. It encodes CASSVDGSTEAFF.

This sequence joins TRBV27 and TRBJ1-1, with 9 nucleotides matching TRBD1. Germline V lookup: CDR1 MNHEY, CDR2 SMNVEV (reference sequence). V dropped 5 bases and J dropped 5; count of bases not matched to a gene: 12. CDR3 size: 16 residues. In DNA form, the CDR3 reads TGTGCCAGCAGTCAGGGAACAGGGGGCGCGGGGACTGAAGCTTTCTTT. Its translation is CASSQGTGGAGTEAFF.